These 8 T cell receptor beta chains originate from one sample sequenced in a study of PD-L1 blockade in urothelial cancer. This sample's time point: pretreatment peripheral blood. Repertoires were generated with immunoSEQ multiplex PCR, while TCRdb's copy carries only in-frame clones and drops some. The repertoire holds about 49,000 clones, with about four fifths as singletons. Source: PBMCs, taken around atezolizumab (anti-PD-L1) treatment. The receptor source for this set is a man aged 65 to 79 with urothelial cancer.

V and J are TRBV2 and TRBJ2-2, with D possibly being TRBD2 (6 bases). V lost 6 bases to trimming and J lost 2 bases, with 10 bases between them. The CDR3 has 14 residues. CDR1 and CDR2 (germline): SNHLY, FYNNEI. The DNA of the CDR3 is TGTGCCAGCAGGGAGCGGGTCAACACCGGGGAGCTGTTTTTT. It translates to CASRERVNTGELFF.

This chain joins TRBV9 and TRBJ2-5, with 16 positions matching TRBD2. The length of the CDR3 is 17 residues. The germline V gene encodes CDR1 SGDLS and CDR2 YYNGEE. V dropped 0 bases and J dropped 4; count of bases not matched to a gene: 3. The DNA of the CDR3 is TGTGCCAGCAGCGTAGGGGGACTAGCGGGAGGGCCAGAGACCCAGTACTTC. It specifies CASSVGGLAGGPETQYF. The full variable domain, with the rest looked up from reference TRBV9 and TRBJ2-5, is DSGVTQTPKHLITATGQRVTLRCSPRSGDLSVYWYQQSLDQGLQFLIQYYNGEERAKGNILERFSAQQFPDLHSELNLSSLELGDSALYFCASSVGGLAGGPETQYFGPGTRLLVL.

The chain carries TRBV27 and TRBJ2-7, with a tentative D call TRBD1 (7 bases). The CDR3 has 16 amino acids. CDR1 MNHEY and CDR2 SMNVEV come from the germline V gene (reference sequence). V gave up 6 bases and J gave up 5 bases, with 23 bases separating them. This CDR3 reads CASSWRETGSSHEQYF. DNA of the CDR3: TGTGCCAGCAGCTGGAGGGAGACAGGGTCTTCCCACGAGCAGTACTTC.

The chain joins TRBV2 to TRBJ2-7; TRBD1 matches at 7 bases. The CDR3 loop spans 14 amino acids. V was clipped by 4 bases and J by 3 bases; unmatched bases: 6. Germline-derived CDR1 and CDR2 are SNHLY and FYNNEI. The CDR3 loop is CASSARPGGYEQYF. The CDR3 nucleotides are TGTGCCAGCAGTGCTAGGCCAGGGGGCTACGAGCAGTACTTC.

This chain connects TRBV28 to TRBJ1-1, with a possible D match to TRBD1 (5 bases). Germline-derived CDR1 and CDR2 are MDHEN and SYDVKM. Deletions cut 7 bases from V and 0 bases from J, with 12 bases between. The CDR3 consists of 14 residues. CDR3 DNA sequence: TGTGCCAGCAAACGGACGGACATGAACACTGAAGCTTTCTTT. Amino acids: CASKRTDMNTEAFF.

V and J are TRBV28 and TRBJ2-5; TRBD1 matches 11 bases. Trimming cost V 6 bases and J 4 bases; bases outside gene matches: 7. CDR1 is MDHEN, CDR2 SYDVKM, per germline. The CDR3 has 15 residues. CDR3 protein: CASRRGTGGRETQYF. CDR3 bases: TGTGCCAGCAGAAGGGGGACAGGGGGTAGAGAGACCCAGTACTTC.

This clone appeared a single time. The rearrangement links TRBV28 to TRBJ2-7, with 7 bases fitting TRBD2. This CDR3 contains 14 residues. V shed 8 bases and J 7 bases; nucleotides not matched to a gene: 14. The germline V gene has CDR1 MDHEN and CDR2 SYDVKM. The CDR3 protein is CASRAGTPLGEQYF. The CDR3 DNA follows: TGTGCCAGCCGAGCGGGGACTCCCTTGGGAGAGCAGTACTTC.

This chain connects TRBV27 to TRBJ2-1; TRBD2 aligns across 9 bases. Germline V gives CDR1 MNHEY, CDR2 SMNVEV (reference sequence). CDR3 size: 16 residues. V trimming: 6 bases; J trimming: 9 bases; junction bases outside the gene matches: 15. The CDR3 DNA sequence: TGTGCCAGCAGCCGAAACCCCGGACTAGCGCGTACTGAGCAGTTCTTC. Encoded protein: CASSRNPGLARTEQFF.